This TCR beta chain comes out of a study of blood T cell repertoires in COVID-19. Study information: Material from acute and convalescent COVID-19 was sourced from the United States, Italy and Spain.

Authors' data handling: It was from reference gene primer amplification that nucleated cell counts were estimated. Here immunoSEQ multiplex PCR was the method, and the copy in TCRdb shows in-frame clones only, minus some. V and J calls and clone size are as listed in that table; D and trimming were resolved from the DNA. The data show 200,000 or so clones, roughly three quarters seen once. The CDR3 sequence is 16 residues long. Trimming removed 1 base from V and 1 base from J, with 11 bases in between. CDR1 is MGHRA and CDR2 is YSYEKL in the germline V gene. The specimen sequenced was peripheral blood. The source is a man aged 55-75 years with active or convalescent COVID-19. This chain connects TRBV4-1 to TRBJ1-5; no clear D gene. CDR3 sequence: CASSQVGGGSNQPQHF. The CDR3 DNA is TGCGCCAGCAGCCAAGTGGGAGGCGGGAGCAATCAGCCCCAGCATTTT.